This T cell receptor beta chain was captured by sequencing in a study of Graves' ophthalmopathy and Graves' hyperthyroidism. General study points: Forecasting of ophthalmopathy progression by the model achieved nearly 71% sensitivity and 72% to 75% specificity.

The CDR3 is 15 amino acids. V shed 6 bases, J shed 4 bases, and the junction held 11 bases outside the gene matches. Germline V gene data show CDR1 as LNHDA and CDR2 as SQIVND (reference sequence). This clonotype showed up many times. The antigen is not known. Amplifying from RNA transcripts, the study obtained TCR beta CDR3 regions. An initial RT-PCR round employing HTBI primers preceded a second-round multiplex PCR. TCRdb re-called the multiplex PCR reads through MiXCR, storing one row per CDR3 protein. The sample consists of fewer than 350,000 distinct CDR3 sequences, roughly 15% of them appearing once. Donors with ophthalmopathy: moderate-to-severe activity, CAS ≥3, NOSPECS ≥4, duration under 3 months. In this cohort, patients with other autoimmune diseases, uncontrolled infections, pregnancy or lactation were excluded. Orbital computed tomography, together with clinical symptoms, serum thyroxine, TRAb and thyroid ultrasound, was used for diagnosis.

This receptor was obtained from an adult man with Graves' ophthalmopathy. The sequenced sample consisted of peripheral blood. V and J are TRBV19 and TRBJ2-5; 7 bases line up with TRBD1. The CDR3 sequence is CASSPQTGWAETQYF. CDR3 in DNA: TGTGCCAGTAGCCCCCAGACAGGGTGGGCAGAGACCCAGTACTTC.